This TCR beta chain is from a study of blood T cell repertoires in COVID-19 (dated by TCRdb to the early 2020s). Context from the whole study: The collaborator samples originated in the United States, Italy and Spain and spanned the acute and convalescent phases of COVID-19. The prospective study material was composed of cDNA or gDNA derived from T cells, B-cell-depleted T cells, or PBMCs. Subjects who had been exposed to COVID-19, were actively infected with it, or had recovered from it provided the deeply sampled blood TCRbeta repertoires that made up the dataset. The repertoires were released in a freely available public database meant as a resource for research on the immune response to SARS-CoV-2. Samples came from the ongoing ImmuneRACE study (first 160 participants) plus 1,254 subjects from 6 global collaborators. The sample metadata nearly always contained a de-identified subject ID, COVID-19 status, age in years and sex. Where available, HLA class I and class II types were taken from metadata supplied by the sample provider and were not determined by assay-based typing. Results and caveats for the whole study, not just this receptor: How much clinical and demographic metadata was included differed by source and by participant, and the metadata was provided uncurated.

The immunoSEQ Assay, a bias-controlled multiplex PCR, was used to amplify TCRbeta CDR3 regions from genomic DNA. Per the original workflow: The number of nucleated cells in each sample was estimated by amplification of reference gene primers within the assay. To quantify the absolute abundance of each unique TCRbeta CDR3 rearrangement, sequence reads were collapsed and filtered. For each sample, productive Simpson clonality was calculated as the square root of Simpson's diversity index over productive rearrangements. The clones in this table, taken by TCRdb from immuneACCESS, are in-frame only. Not every clone is retained; where verified, under half of the shortfall comes from an unresolved V gene, and the cause of the rest is unknown. The V and J calls and clone size come from that table; D and trimming were worked out from the DNA. The sample table shows approximately 150,000 clones, and about 87% are seen once. Of the sample, 3.9% is held by the ten largest clones.

Taken from the germline V gene, the CDR1 and CDR2 loops are SGHRS and YFSETQ. The CDR3 goes from the cysteine to the phenylalanine over 15 residues. CDR3 DNA only is kept here, 45 bases in frame from base 1. V and J are trimmed by 4 bases and 0 bases, and the gene matches miss 4 bases of the junction. Samples from volunteer blood donors who had recovered from COVID-19 were contributed by a second Seattle source. Each collaborating institution followed its own protocols to collect whole blood in K2EDTA tubes. For TCRbeta analysis, collaborators shipped samples in one of three forms: frozen whole blood, isolated PBMCs, or DNA extracted from either of those sample types. With regard to this clone: The antigen it recognizes is unknown. The input lacks base qualities; no much larger clone sits a single base away.

Recombination joined TRBV5-1 with TRBJ2-7; 10 central nucleotides agree with TRBD2. The receptor was derived from a woman aged 55-70 years who had recovered from COVID-19. Sequenced sample: peripheral blood. The CDR3 protein sequence reads: CASSRSGGASYEQYF. The nucleotides are TGCGCCAGCAGCAGAAGCGGGGGGGCCTCCTACGAGCAGTACTTC.